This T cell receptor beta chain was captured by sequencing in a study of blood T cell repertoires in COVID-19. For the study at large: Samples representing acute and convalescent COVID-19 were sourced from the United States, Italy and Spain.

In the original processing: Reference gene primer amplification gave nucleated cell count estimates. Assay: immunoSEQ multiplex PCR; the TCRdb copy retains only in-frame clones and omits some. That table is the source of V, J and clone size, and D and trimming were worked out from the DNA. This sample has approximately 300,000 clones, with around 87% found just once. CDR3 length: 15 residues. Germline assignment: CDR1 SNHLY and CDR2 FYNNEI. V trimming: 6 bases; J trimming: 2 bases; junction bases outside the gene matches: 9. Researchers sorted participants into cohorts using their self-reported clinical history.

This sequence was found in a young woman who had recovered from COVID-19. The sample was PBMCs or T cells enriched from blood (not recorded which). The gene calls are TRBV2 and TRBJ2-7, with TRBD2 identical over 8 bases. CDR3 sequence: CASRPGLAGAYEQYF. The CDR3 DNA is TGTGCCAGCAGGCCCGGACTAGCTGGAGCCTACGAGCAGTACTTC.